This entry concerns a single T cell receptor beta chain. Its antigen remains unknown. These data originate in a study of OX40 agonist ivuxolimab in advanced cancers. Assay: immunoSEQ multiplex PCR; the TCRdb copy retains only in-frame clones and omits some. The sample has almost 80,000 clones; around 90% are singletons. Germline V lookup: CDR1 SGHDN, CDR2 FVKESK. The CDR3 consists of 15 residues. The trim removed 2 bases at V and 8 bases at J, leaving 9 bases unmatched. Study conclusions and caveats: Clonal expansion was seen in CD4+ and CD8+ blood T cells by week 6 at 0.1 to 3.0 mg/kg. There were, on average, more expanded clones in CD8+ T cells than in CD4+.

Autoimmune disease history or systemic immunosuppression was exclusionary. The chain recombines TRBV14 with TRBJ2-1, with TRBD2 identical over 7 bases. This sample comprised CD4+ or CD8+ T cells sorted from blood, obtained in a trial of the OX40 agonist ivuxolimab. This sequence was found in an adult with an advanced solid tumor such as melanoma, head and neck, liver or kidney cancer. The CDR3 sequence is CASSQSRGRLDEQFF. CDR3 bases: TGTGCCAGCAGCCAATCCCGCGGGAGATTGGATGAGCAGTTCTTC.